These 7 T cell receptor beta chains were all obtained from the same sample, sequenced in a study of cytomegalovirus exposure and HLA in healthy donors. This PCR relied on a set of 60 Vbeta primers and 13 Jbeta primers. TCRdb keeps only in-frame clones here, not all; method: immunoSEQ multiplex PCR. This table has 95,000 to 100,000 clones, roughly 80% appearing once. The sequenced sample was PBMCs. These TCRs come from a man between 35 and 55 years old in good health and CMV-seronegative.

The gene calls are TRBV11-2 and TRBJ1-1, with D tentatively TRBD1 (5 bases). V was clipped by 0 bases and J by 5 bases, with 7 bases between them. Germline values: CDR1 SGHAT, CDR2 FQNNGV. The CDR3 totals 13 residues. CDR3 sequence: CASSLDRVTEAFF. In DNA form, the CDR3 reads TGTGCCAGCAGCTTAGACAGGGTTACTGAAGCTTTCTTT.

The V and J genes are TRBV19 and TRBJ2-3; D remains unclear. CDR3 length: 14 residues. The germline V gene encodes CDR1 LNHDA and CDR2 SQIVND (reference sequence). Trimming stripped 3 bases from V and 2 bases from J, with 9 bases between. The CDR3 bases are TGTGCCAGTAGTATCGGTCCCCTCACAGATACGCAGTATTTT. It encodes CASSIGPLTDTQYF. Full variable domain (outside the CDR3, taken from reference TRBV19 and TRBJ2-3): DGGITQSPKYLFRKEGQNVTLSCEQNLNHDAMYWYRQDPGQGLRLIYYSQIVNDFQKGDIAEGYSVSREKKESFPLTVTSAQKNPTAFYLCASSIGPLTDTQYFGPGTRLTVL.

The chain couples TRBV20-1 to TRBJ2-7; D remains ambiguous. With 0 bases removed from V and 4 bases from J, the gap between germline ends came to 4 bases. This CDR3 is built from 11 residues. Per the germline V gene, CDR1 is DFQATT and CDR2 is SNEGSKA (reference sequence). DNA for the CDR3: TGCAGTGCTAGAGAATCTTACGAGCAGTACTTC. It translates to CSARESYEQYF.

V and J are TRBV27 and TRBJ2-3, with 8 bases lining up with TRBD2. CDR3 length: 15 residues. Unmatched junction bases numbered 9, after V lost 8 bases and J lost 2 bases. The germline gives CDR1 MNHEY, CDR2 SMNVEV (reference sequence). The CDR3 DNA sequence: TGTGCCAGCGTTCGGGCGGGGGGATACACAGATACGCAGTATTTT. Translating it yields CASVRAGGYTDTQYF.

The gene calls are TRBV9 and TRBJ2-3; D is undetermined. Per germline, CDR1 SGDLS and CDR2 YYNGEE. This CDR3 has 13 residues. The germline V and J ends were trimmed by 8 bases and 6 bases, with 16 bases remaining between them. The CDR3 nucleotides read TGTGCCAGTAAAACCCTCCCCGCGGATACGCAGTATTTT. Amino acids: CASKTLPADTQYF.

The chain is built from TRBV28 and TRBJ1-5; D gene unclear. Per germline, CDR1 MDHEN and CDR2 SYDVKM. The CDR3 totals 14 residues. V was cut by 6 bases and J by 0 bases, with 9 bases left in between. CDR3 in amino acids: CASRTASSNQPQHF. The CDR3 region has the DNA TGTGCCAGCAGGACGGCTAGTAGCAATCAGCCCCAGCATTTT.

A single count supports this clone. At one of its ends the junction is not consistent with the germline gene, which may arise from a read error. The chain has TRBV11-2 and TRBJ2-3, with 9 bases lining up with TRBD2. Per germline, CDR1 SGHAT and CDR2 FQNNGV. CDR3 length equals 14 residues. DNA for the CDR3: TGTGCCAGCACCTTAAGCGGGAGGTGGGATACGCAGTATTTT. Translated: CASTLSGRWDTQYF. The full variable domain, in which reference TRBV11-2 and TRBJ2-3 provide the parts outside the CDR3, is EAGVAQSPRYKIIEKRQSVAFWCNPISGHATLYWYQQILGQGPKLLIQFQNNGVVDDSQLPKDRFSAERLKGVDSTLKIQPAKLEDSAVYLCASTLSGRWDTQYFGPGTRLTVL.